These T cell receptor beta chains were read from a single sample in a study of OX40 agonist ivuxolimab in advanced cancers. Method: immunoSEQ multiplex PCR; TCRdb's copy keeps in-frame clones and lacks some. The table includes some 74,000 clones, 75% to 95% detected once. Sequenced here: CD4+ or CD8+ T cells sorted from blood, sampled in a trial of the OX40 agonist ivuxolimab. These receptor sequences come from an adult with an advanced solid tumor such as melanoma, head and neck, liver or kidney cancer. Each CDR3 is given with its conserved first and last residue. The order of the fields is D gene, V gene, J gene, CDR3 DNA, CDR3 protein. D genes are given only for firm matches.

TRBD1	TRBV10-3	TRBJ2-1	TGTGCCATCAGTGAGCCAGGGGGAAGATCCTACAATGAGCAGTTCTTC	CAISEPGGRSYNEQFF
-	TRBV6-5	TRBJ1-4	TGTGCCAGCAGTTACTCGGGCAGGGTAGAAGAAAAACTGTTTTTT	CASSYSGRVEEKLFF
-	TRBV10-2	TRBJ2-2	TGCGCCAGCACCGGGACAGGCGGGGGCACCGGGGAGCTGTTTTTT	CASTGTGGGTGELFF
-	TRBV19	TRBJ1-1	TGTGCCATACAGGACTCCAGTCTTAAGAACACTGAAGCTTTCTTT	CAIQDSSLKNTEAFF
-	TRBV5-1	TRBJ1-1	TGCGCCAGCAGCTTTTCCAATTCGGGCCCCACTGAAGCTTTCTTT	CASSFSNSGPTEAFF
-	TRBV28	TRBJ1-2	TGTGCCAGCAGTGGAAACTATGGCTACACCTTC	CASSGNYGYTF
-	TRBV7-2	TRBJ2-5	TGTGCCAGCAGCTTATACGCCCTCCGACAAGAGACCCAGTACTTC	CASSLYALRQETQYF
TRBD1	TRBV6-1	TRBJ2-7	TGTGCCAGCAGTAGCCCGGACAGGGGAACCGAGCAGTACTTC	CASSSPDRGTEQYF
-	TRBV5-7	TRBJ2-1	TGTGCCAGCAGCTTCGGGACCGGGTTTAATGAGCAGTTCTTC	CASSFGTGFNEQFF
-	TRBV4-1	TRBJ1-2	TGCGCCAGCAGCCAAGGGGGCGGGTCCTATGGCTACACCTTC	CASSQGGGSYGYTF
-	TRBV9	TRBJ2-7	TGTGCCAGCAGCGTAGCAGAAGGACAGCCCTACGAGCAGTACTTC	CASSVAEGQPYEQYF
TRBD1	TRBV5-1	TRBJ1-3	TGCGCCAGCAGCCCAACGACAGGGAACTCTGGAAACACCATATATTTT	CASSPTTGNSGNTIYF
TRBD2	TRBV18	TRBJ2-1	TGTGCCAGCTCACCACTAGCGGGAGGTAACAATGAGCAGTTCTTC	CASSPLAGGNNEQFF
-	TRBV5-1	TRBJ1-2	TGCGCCAGCAGCTTGGCTGGCTTTAACTATGGCTACACCTTC	CASSLAGFNYGYTF
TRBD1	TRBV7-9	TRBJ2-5	TGTGCCAGCAGCTCGGGGACAGGGGGCAACGTTGGGGAGACCCAGTACTTC	CASSSGTGGNVGETQYF
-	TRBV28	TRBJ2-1	TGTGCCAGCAGGAACGTTTTAAACAATGAGCAGTTCTTC	CASRNVLNNEQFF
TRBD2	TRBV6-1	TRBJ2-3	TGTGCCAGCAGTGAAAAACGCGGGAGGGTACTCACAGATACGCAGTATTTT	CASSEKRGRVLTDTQYF
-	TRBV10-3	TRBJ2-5	TGTGCCATCAGTGGGGGACGGGCAGAAGAGACCCAGTACTTC	CAISGGRAEETQYF
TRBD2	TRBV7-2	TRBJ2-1	TGTGCCAGCAGCTTTAGACTAGCGGGAGTCAATGAGCAGTTCTTC	CASSFRLAGVNEQFF
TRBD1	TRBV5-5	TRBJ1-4	TGTGCCAGCAGCCCCCGGGACAGACCAAATGAAAAACTGTTTTTT	CASSPRDRPNEKLFF
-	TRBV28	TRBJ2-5	TGTGCCACGACGGGGAACTTTAACCAAGGGACCCAGTACTTC	CATTGNFNQGTQYF
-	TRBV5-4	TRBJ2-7	TGTGCCAGCAGTTTGGCGGGACGGAGCTACGAGCAGTACTTC	CASSLAGRSYEQYF
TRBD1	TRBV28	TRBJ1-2	TGTGCCAGCAGCCCTCCCGACAGGGACGGCTACACCTTC	CASSPPDRDGYTF
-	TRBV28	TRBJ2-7	TGTGCCAGCAGTTTATCTTCCTACGAGCAGTACTTC	CASSLSSYEQYF
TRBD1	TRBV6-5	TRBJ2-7	TGTGCCAGCAGAATCGGACAGGGGAACGAGCAGTACTTC	CASRIGQGNEQYF
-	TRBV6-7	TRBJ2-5	TGTGCCAGCAGTCACGTTCTGTTACGTGGGGGAGAGACCCAGTACTTC	CASSHVLLRGGETQYF
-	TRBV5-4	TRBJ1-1	TGTGCCAGCAGCATCCCGACCGGGAACACTGAAGCTTTCTTT	CASSIPTGNTEAFF
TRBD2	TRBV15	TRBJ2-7	TGTGCCTCGCGGGCTAGCGGGTACTACGAGCAGTACTTC	CASRASGYYEQYF
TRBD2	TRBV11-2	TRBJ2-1	TGTGCCAGCAGCTCTCGGGAGGCTGCCTACAATGAGCAGTTCTTC	CASSSREAAYNEQFF
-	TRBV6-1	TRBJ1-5	TGTGCCAGCAGGTTAAATCAGCCCCAGCATTTT	CASRLNQPQHF
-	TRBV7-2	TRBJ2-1	TGTGCCAGCTTCAAACAGGCGAACTCCTACAATGAGCAGTTCTTC	CASFKQANSYNEQFF
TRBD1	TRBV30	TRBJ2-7	TGTGCCTGGAGCCTGGGGCAGGGGGCACACGAGCAGTACTTC	CAWSLGQGAHEQYF
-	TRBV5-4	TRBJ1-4	TGTGCCAGCAGCTTCGGGGGGGGACTTTCGGAAAAACTGTTTTTT	CASSFGGGLSEKLFF
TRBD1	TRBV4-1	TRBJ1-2	TGCGCCAGCAGCCATCTCTCACCCGGGACAGGGGGCACCAACTATGGCTACACCTTC	CASSHLSPGTGGTNYGYTF
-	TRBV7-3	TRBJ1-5	TGTGCCAGCAGCTTAAGTCGGGCAAAAACGAGTTATAGCAATCAGCCCCAGCATTTT	CASSLSRAKTSYSNQPQHF
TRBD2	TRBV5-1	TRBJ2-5	TGCGCCAGCGGAGCGGGGGGCCCCCAAGAGACCCAGTACTTC	CASGAGGPQETQYF
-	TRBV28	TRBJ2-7	TGTGCCAGCAGTCTCGGGACATTCGGCGAGCAGTACTTC	CASSLGTFGEQYF
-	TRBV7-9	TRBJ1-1	TGTGCCAGCAGCTTAGCTAACGCAGGTGAAGCTTTCTTT	CASSLANAGEAFF
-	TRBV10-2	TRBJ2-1	TGCGCCAGCGAGGTTGGGAGAAGATCCTACAATGAGCAGTTCTTC	CASEVGRRSYNEQFF
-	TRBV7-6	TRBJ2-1	TGTGCCAGCAGCCTTGGTCGGCTCAATGAGCAGTTCTTC	CASSLGRLNEQFF
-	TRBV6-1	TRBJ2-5	TGTGCCAGCAGTGAAGCGGGGAACAGACAAGAGACCCAGTACTTC	CASSEAGNRQETQYF
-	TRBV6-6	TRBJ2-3	TGTGCCAGCGGGGGAGAGGTCGGTTCAGATACGCAGTATTTT	CASGGEVGSDTQYF
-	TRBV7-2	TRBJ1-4	TGTGCCAGCAGTTTAGGGTTTAATGAAAAACTGTTTTTT	CASSLGFNEKLFF